These 28 T cell receptor beta chains originate from one sample sequenced in a study of blood T cell repertoires in COVID-19. Method: immunoSEQ multiplex PCR; TCRdb's copy keeps in-frame clones and lacks some. The sample includes about 520,000 clones, approximately 83% of them seen just once. The specimen sequenced was peripheral blood. Receptors were obtained from a human donor in a cohort sampled during active COVID-19.

V and J are TRBV15 and TRBJ1-4; D unclear. This CDR3 comprises 16 residues. Germline CDR1 is LNHNV and CDR2 is YYDKDF (reference sequence). V lost 0 bases and J 2 bases, leaving 10 bases between the germline ends. CDR3 sequence (DNA): TGTGCCACCAGCAGAGATATCGGTAATACTAATGAAAAACTGTTTTTT. Translation gives CATSRDIGNTNEKLFF. Full variable domain (remainder filled in from reference TRBV15 and TRBJ1-4): DAMVIQNPRYQVTQFGKPVTLSCSQTLNHNVMYWYQQKSSQAPKLLFHYYDKDFNNEADTPDNFQSRRPNTSFCFLDIRSPGLGDTAMYLCATSRDIGNTNEKLFFGSGTQLSVL.

The chain uses TRBV4-1 and TRBJ2-1, with D possibly TRBD2 on 6 matching bases. Germline V gene sequence: CDR1 MGHRA, CDR2 YSYEKL. This CDR3 is built from 14 residues. Trimming removed 0 bases from V and 12 bases from J, with 15 bases in between. CDR3 DNA sequence: TGCGCCAGCAGCCAAGATTATGCGGGACGGACGCAGTTCTTC. Protein product: CASSQDYAGRTQFF.

The V gene is TRBV28, the J gene TRBJ2-2; the D gene is possibly TRBD1 (6 bases). The CDR3 extends over 16 amino acids. The germline V gene has CDR1 MDHEN and CDR2 SYDVKM. Trimming took off 3 bases at V and 1 base at J, with 12 bases between the two ends. CDR3 in DNA: TGTGCCAGCAGTTTGTGGCAGGGGATGAACACCGGGGAGCTGTTTTTT. Translated, it gives CASSLWQGMNTGELFF.

The chain recombines TRBV11-2 with TRBJ1-1, with D uncertain. V dropped 2 bases and J dropped 11 bases, with 12 bases sitting between them. Germline values: CDR1 SGHAT, CDR2 FQNNGV. This CDR3 is built from 12 residues. In DNA form, the CDR3 reads TGTGCCAGCAGCTTACGGACCCGCGGGGCTTTCTTT. Amino acids: CASSLRTRGAFF.

The chain couples TRBV30 to TRBJ2-7; D is perhaps TRBD1 (6 bases). The germline V gene encodes CDR1 GTSNPN and CDR2 SVGIG (reference sequence). V lost 2 bases and J 2 bases, leaving 10 bases between the germline ends. The CDR3 is 13 amino acids. CDR3 nucleotides: TGTGCCTGGAGTACAAACAGGGCCTACGAGCAGTACTTC. Amino acid sequence: CAWSTNRAYEQYF.

This chain links TRBV30 with TRBJ2-1; tentatively, D is TRBD1 (5 bases). The CDR3 totals 17 residues. Trimming shortened V by 2 bases and J by 0 bases, and 17 bases separated the two germline ends. The V gene's germline CDR1 is GTSNPN and CDR2 SVGIG (reference sequence). CDR3 DNA: TGTGCCTGGAGTTCCAGGGCGCAGGCTCCCTCCTACAATGAGCAGTTCTTC. Residues: CAWSSRAQAPSYNEQFF.

V gene TRBV6-5 combines with J gene TRBJ2-3; 7 nucleotides line up with TRBD2. CDR3 length: 16 amino acids. CDR1 and CDR2 from the germline V gene are MNHEY and SVGAGI. Trimming cost V 2 bases and J 5 bases; bases outside gene matches: 10. CDR3 amino acids: CASSYERLGGGDTQYF. CDR3 nucleotides: TGTGCCAGCAGTTACGAACGCCTGGGGGGGGGAGATACGCAGTATTTT.

The V and J genes are TRBV28 and TRBJ1-3; no firm D call. Germline CDR1 MDHEN, CDR2 SYDVKM. The CDR3 is 17 amino acids. V was clipped by 1 base and J by 0 bases, with 13 bases between them. The CDR3: CASSLLGEAYSGNTIYF. The CDR3 DNA reads TGTGCCAGCAGTTTATTGGGAGAGGCGTACTCTGGAAACACCATATATTTT. Drawing the rest from reference TRBV28 and TRBJ1-3, the complete variable domain is DVKVTQSSRYLVKRTGEKVFLECVQDMDHENMFWYRQDPGLGLRLIYFSYDVKMKEKGDIPEGYSVSREKKERFSLILESASTNQTSMYLCASSLLGEAYSGNTIYFGEGSWLTVV.

The V gene is TRBV2, the J gene TRBJ2-1; 11 bases line up with TRBD2. This CDR3 has 16 amino acids. Trimming at V came to 5 bases and at J to 1 base, leaving 4 bases not matched to a gene. Germline V gene data show CDR1 as SNHLY and CDR2 as FYNNEI. The CDR3 bases are TGTGCCAGCAGTTCCCGACTAGCGGGGTCCTACAATGAGCAGTTCTTC. This codes for CASSSRLAGSYNEQFF.

V usage is TRBV14 and J usage is TRBJ1-1, with TRBD1 as a possible D gene (6 bases). V gave up 4 bases and J gave up 6 bases, with 18 bases separating them. The CDR3 covers 15 residues. CDR1 and CDR2 (germline): SGHDN, FVKESK. As DNA, the CDR3 is TGTGCCAGCAGCCCCCCGGGACACCGGGGTGCTGAAGCTTTCTTT. Amino acid sequence: CASSPPGHRGAEAFF. The whole variable domain, remainder taken from reference TRBV14 and TRBJ1-1, is EAGVTQFPSHSVIEKGQTVTLRCDPISGHDNLYWYRRVMGKEIKFLLHFVKESKQDESGMPNNRFLAERTGGTYSTLKVQPAELEDSGVYFCASSPPGHRGAEAFFGQGTRLTVV.

V usage is TRBV5-1 and J usage is TRBJ2-6, with 8 bases that match TRBD1. Germline V lookup: CDR1 SGHRS, CDR2 YFSETQ. This CDR3 spans 17 amino acids. Trimming took 6 bases from V and 0 from J; bases not matched to a gene: 8. This chain's CDR3 is CASTGQGFFSGANVLTF. CDR3 DNA sequence: TGCGCCAGCACTGGACAGGGCTTTTTCTCTGGGGCCAACGTCCTGACTTTC.

This clone was seen just once. The J gene is TRBJ1-6, the V gene TRBV29-1; 7 bases agree with TRBD1. Per germline, CDR1 SQVTM and CDR2 ANQGSEA. The J segment lost 9 bases and the V segment lost 2 bases, leaving 7 bases of the junction unmatched. The CDR3 consists of 14 residues. Here the CDR3 DNA reads TGCAGCGTTGAAAAGGGGGCTGCGGTTTCACCCCTCCACTTT. It yields the protein CSVEKGAAVSPLHF.

This clone was counted between two and nine times. This chain joins TRBV27 and TRBJ1-5, with D possibly TRBD1 on 6 matching bases. Germline-derived CDR1 and CDR2 are MNHEY and SMNVEV (reference sequence). The length of the CDR3 is 12 residues. The V gene lost 6 bases and the J gene lost 4 bases, with 7 bases spanning the gap. The CDR3 region has the DNA TGTGCCAGCAGAGGACAGAATCAGCCCCAGCATTTT. Its protein product is CASRGQNQPQHF.

The chain combines TRBV29-1 with TRBJ2-1; 7 bases line up with TRBD1. Looked up from germline, CDR1 is SQVTM and CDR2 is ANQGSEA. Trimming took 7 bases from V and 2 from J; bases not matched to a gene: 2. The CDR3 covers 12 residues. CDR3 in amino acids: CSEGGPYNEQFF. The CDR3 nucleotides are TGCAGCGAAGGGGGCCCCTACAATGAGCAGTTCTTC.

V and J are TRBV5-1 and TRBJ2-3; 11 bases agree with TRBD1. Germline V gene lookup returns CDR1 SGHRS and CDR2 YFSETQ. The trim removed 4 bases at V and 4 bases at J, leaving 5 bases unmatched. This CDR3 region has 15 residues. CDR3 bases: TGCGCCAGCAGCGGGGACAGGGGGATGGCAGATACGCAGTATTTT. Protein product: CASSGDRGMADTQYF.

This clone appeared a single time. The CDR3 DNA is TGTGCCAGCAGCCACGACAGCCGACATGAAGCTTTCTTT. This translates into CASSHDSRHEAFF. This sequence joins TRBV5-5 and TRBJ1-1, with a possible D match to TRBD1 (5 bases). Germline V gives CDR1 SGHKS, CDR2 YYEKEE (reference sequence). V was trimmed by 4 bases and J by 7 bases, leaving 14 bases between them. The length of the CDR3 is 13 residues.

The gene calls are TRBV6-1 and TRBJ2-3; perhaps TRBD2 as D (5 bases). The CDR3 covers 14 residues. Germline CDR1 reads MNHNS; CDR2 reads SASEGT. With 1 base removed from V and 6 bases from J, the gap between germline ends came to 11 bases. The CDR3 loop reads CASSEVRGSDTQYF. The CDR3 DNA is TGTGCCAGCAGTGAAGTTAGAGGGAGCGATACGCAGTATTTT.

The J gene is TRBJ2-7, the V gene TRBV6-5, with a tentative D call TRBD2 (5 bases). V was shortened by 2 bases and J by 3 bases, with 8 bases between the two germline ends. Germline CDR1 and CDR2: MNHEY and SVGAGI. The CDR3 runs 13 residues. CDR3: CASSYEGIYEQYF. CDR3 sequence (DNA): TGTGCCAGCAGTTACGAGGGTATCTACGAGCAGTACTTC.

This clone was seen a single time. The chain employs TRBV6-1 and TRBJ2-5, with D perhaps matching TRBD2 (6 bases). The V gene lost 3 bases and the J gene lost 3 bases, with 14 bases spanning the gap. Germline V lookup: CDR1 MNHNS, CDR2 SASEGT. CDR3 length: 15 residues. This CDR3 is CASSESLTGEETQYF. CDR3 in DNA: TGTGCCAGCAGTGAGTCTCTCACGGGAGAAGAGACCCAGTACTTC.

The chain carries TRBV14 and TRBJ2-1; 7 positions match TRBD1. CDR1 is SGHDN and CDR2 is FVKESK in the germline V gene. CDR3 length: 17 residues. With V trimmed by 3 bases and J by 0 bases, 8 bases remained unmatched. The CDR3 region is CASSQLPGQSSYNEQFF. CDR3 nucleotides: TGTGCCAGCAGCCAGCTACCGGGACAGAGCTCCTACAATGAGCAGTTCTTC. Together with reference TRBV14 and TRBJ2-1, the CDR3 gives the full variable domain: EAGVTQFPSHSVIEKGQTVTLRCDPISGHDNLYWYRRVMGKEIKFLLHFVKESKQDESGMPNNRFLAERTGGTYSTLKVQPAELEDSGVYFCASSQLPGQSSYNEQFFGPGTRLTVL.

This clone was seen just once. This chain connects TRBV5-6 to TRBJ2-2; D call uncertain. The V and J ends lost 0 bases and 6 bases respectively, with 9 bases between them. Germline CDR1 is SGHDT and CDR2 is YYEEEE. This CDR3 comprises 14 residues. CDR3 nucleotides: TGTGCCAGCAGCTTGGAACCGTCGGCCGGGGAGCTGTTTTTT. Translation gives CASSLEPSAGELFF.

V is TRBV24-1 and J is TRBJ1-2; a weak D match, TRBD1 (6 bases). Per germline, CDR1 KGHDR and CDR2 SFDVKD. The CDR3 contains 12 residues. Trimming stripped 9 bases from V and 8 bases from J, with 15 bases between. CDR3 residues: CATWARGDGYTF. In DNA, the CDR3 is TGTGCCACCTGGGCCAGGGGCGACGGCTACACCTTC.

The rearrangement links TRBV6-1 to TRBJ2-2, with 7 bases aligning to TRBD2. Trimming took 10 bases from V and 2 from J; bases not matched to a gene: 7. The CDR3 length is 14 residues. The V gene's germline CDR1 is MNHNS and CDR2 SASEGT. In nucleotides, the CDR3 is TGTGCCACGTCCGGAGCGGGAAACACCGGGGAGCTGTTTTTT. Protein product: CATSGAGNTGELFF.

The chain employs TRBV19 and TRBJ1-4; the D gene is possibly TRBD1 (5 bases). CDR1 LNHDA and CDR2 SQIVND come from the germline V gene (reference sequence). V was cut by 5 bases and J by 7 bases, with 14 bases left in between. The CDR3 covers 14 residues. CDR3 sequence reads: CASSPGGGGEKLFF. CDR3 coding DNA: TGTGCCAGTAGTCCCGGCGGCGGGGGTGAAAAACTGTTTTTT.

The V gene is TRBV6-5, the J gene TRBJ1-2, with 7 positions matching TRBD1. The trim removed 6 bases at V and 8 bases at J, leaving 6 bases unmatched. Germline V gene data show CDR1 as MNHEY and CDR2 as SVGAGI. The CDR3 extends over 12 amino acids. The CDR3: CASSLTGWGYTF. The CDR3 bases are TGTGCCAGCAGCCTGACAGGGTGGGGCTACACCTTC.

The genes are TRBV7-2 and TRBJ2-1; 12 nucleotides match TRBD2. V lost 5 bases and J lost 9; bases outside the gene matches: 11. Germline V gene data show CDR1 as SGHTA and CDR2 as FQGNSA. The CDR3 extends over 16 amino acids. The CDR3 sequence: CASSTKLAGGGGEQFF. The DNA for the CDR3 is TGTGCCAGCAGCACCAAACTAGCGGGAGGAGGGGGTGAGCAGTTCTTC.

The chain links TRBV28 to TRBJ1-2; no reliable D call. Germline V gives CDR1 MDHEN, CDR2 SYDVKM. V lost 6 bases and J lost 3, with 14 bases in between. The CDR3 runs to 14 residues. The CDR3 region has the DNA TGTGCCAGCAGAGAGGCCAGCCGGGACTATGGCTACACCTTC. Translated: CASREASRDYGYTF.

This clone was picked up one time. Different DNA sequences within this sample yield the same CDR3. The chain combines TRBV18 with TRBJ1-2; 10 positions match TRBD1. Unmatched junction bases numbered 1, after V lost 3 bases and J lost 3 bases. Germline V gene sequence: CDR1 KGHSH, CDR2 LQKENI. This CDR3 has 14 residues. The CDR3 DNA reads TGTGCCAGCTCACCTGGACAGGGGGACTATGGCTACACCTTC. The encoded protein is CASSPGQGDYGYTF.